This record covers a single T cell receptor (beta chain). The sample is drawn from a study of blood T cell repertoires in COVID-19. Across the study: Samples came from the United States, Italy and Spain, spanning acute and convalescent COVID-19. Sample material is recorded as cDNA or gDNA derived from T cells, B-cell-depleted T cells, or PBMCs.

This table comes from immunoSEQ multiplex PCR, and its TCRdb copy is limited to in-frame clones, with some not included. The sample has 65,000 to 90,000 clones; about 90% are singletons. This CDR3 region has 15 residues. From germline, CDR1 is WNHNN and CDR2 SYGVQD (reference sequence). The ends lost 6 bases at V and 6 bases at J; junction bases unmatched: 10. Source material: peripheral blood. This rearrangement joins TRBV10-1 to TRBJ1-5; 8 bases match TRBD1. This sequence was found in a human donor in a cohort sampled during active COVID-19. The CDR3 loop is CASSSDRVASQPQHF. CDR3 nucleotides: TGCGCCAGCAGCTCGGACAGGGTTGCCTCTCAGCCCCAGCATTTT.